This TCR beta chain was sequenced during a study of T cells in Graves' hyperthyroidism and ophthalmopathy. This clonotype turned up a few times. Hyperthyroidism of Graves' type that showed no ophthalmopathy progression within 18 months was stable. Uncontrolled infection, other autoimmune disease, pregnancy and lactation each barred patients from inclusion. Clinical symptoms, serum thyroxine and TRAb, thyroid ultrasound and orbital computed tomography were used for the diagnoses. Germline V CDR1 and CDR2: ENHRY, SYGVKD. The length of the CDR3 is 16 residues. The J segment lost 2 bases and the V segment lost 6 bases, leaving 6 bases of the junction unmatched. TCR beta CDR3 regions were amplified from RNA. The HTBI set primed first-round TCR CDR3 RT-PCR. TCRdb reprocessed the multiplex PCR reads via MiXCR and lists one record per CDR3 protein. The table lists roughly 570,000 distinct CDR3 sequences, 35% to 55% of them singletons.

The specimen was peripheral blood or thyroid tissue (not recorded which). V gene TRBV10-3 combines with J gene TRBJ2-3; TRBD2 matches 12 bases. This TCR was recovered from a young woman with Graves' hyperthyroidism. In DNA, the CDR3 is TGTGCCATCAGGAGAGGACTAGCGGGACCCACAGATACGCAGTATTTT. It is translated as CAIRRGLAGPTDTQYF.